Below, 20 T cell receptor beta chains from the same sample are listed, as sequenced in a study of response to subunit inactivated influenza vaccine. TCRdb re-called the RT-PCR reads through MiXCR, storing one row per CDR3 protein. The data show around 320,000 distinct CDR3 sequences, 22% seen once. The sample was PBMCs from blood, taken less than 22 months after vaccination. These receptors came from a man between 50 and 75 years old who received an inactivated influenza vaccine.

J is TRBJ1-1 and V is TRBV4-3; TRBD1 aligns across 7 bases. Unmatched junction bases numbered 5, after V lost 3 bases and J lost 1 base. Germline values: CDR1 LGHNA, CDR2 YSLEER. The CDR3 covers 15 residues. CDR3 region: CASSHFGTANTEAFF. The CDR3, as DNA: TGCGCCAGCAGCCACTTCGGGACAGCGAACACTGAAGCTTTCTTT.

This clonotype was observed at least ten times. V gene TRBV6-5 combines with J gene TRBJ1-4; 10 nucleotides align to TRBD1. Germline V gene data show CDR1 as MNHEY and CDR2 as SVGAGI. Trimming at V came to 0 bases and at J to 8 bases, leaving 3 bases not matched to a gene. This CDR3 region has 15 residues. The DNA of the CDR3 is TGTGCCAGCAGTTACTCCGGGACAGGGGACGAAAAACTGTTTTTT. It specifies CASSYSGTGDEKLFF.

This clonotype was seen more than once but under ten times. The V gene is TRBV10-3, the J gene TRBJ2-7; 9 nucleotides align to TRBD1. This CDR3 has 14 residues. The V gene end was trimmed by 6 bases and the J gene end by 1 base; junction bases not matched to a gene: 4. Germline V lookup: CDR1 ENHRY, CDR2 SYGVKD. This CDR3 is CAIRTGQGSYEQYF. The CDR3 nucleotides are TGTGCCATCAGAACCGGACAGGGGTCCTACGAGCAGTACTTC.

The chain uses TRBV20-1 and TRBJ2-7; D gene uncertain. This CDR3 contains 12 residues. Germline CDR1 and CDR2: DFQATT and SNEGSKA (reference sequence). With 0 bases removed from V and 3 bases from J, the gap between germline ends came to 6 bases. The CDR3 DNA follows: TGCAGTGCTAGAGATAAGTTCTACGAGCAGTACTTC. Its translation: CSARDKFYEQYF.

The V call is TRBV9, the J call TRBJ2-7; TRBD2 might be the D (6 bases). Trimming took off 0 bases at V and 2 bases at J, with 12 bases between the two ends. The CDR3 sequence is 15 residues long. Germline-derived CDR1 and CDR2 are SGDLS and YYNGEE. The CDR3 loop is CASSVGSGATYEQYF. The CDR3 coding sequence is TGTGCCAGCAGCGTAGGTAGCGGAGCTACCTACGAGCAGTACTTC.

The chain is built from TRBV7-9 and TRBJ1-2, with TRBD1 as a possible D gene (5 bases). The CDR3 contains 16 residues. The V end was cut by 0 bases, the J end by 3 bases, with 14 bases between. Germline V gene sequence: CDR1 SEHNR, CDR2 FQNEAQ (reference sequence). The CDR3 DNA follows: TGTGCCAGCAGCTTAGCTTGGGGCCCTCGGGACTATGGCTACACCTTC. Protein: CASSLAWGPRDYGYTF.

The CDR3 DNA sequence: TGCAGTGCTCCTCCCGGACTAGCGGGAGAGAGTGGGGATACGCAGTATTTT. Protein: CSAPPGLAGESGDTQYF. This chain connects TRBV20-1 to TRBJ2-3, with 13 bases matching TRBD2. The J segment lost 6 bases and the V segment lost 5 bases, leaving 14 bases of the junction unmatched. The CDR3 runs 17 residues. Germline CDR1 is DFQATT and CDR2 is SNEGSKA (reference sequence).

This clonotype has at least ten counts. The rearrangement uses TRBV12-3 or TRBV12-4 and TRBJ1-5; the D gene is possibly TRBD1 (6 bases). The CDR3 runs to 15 residues. Trimming took off 3 bases at V and 7 bases at J, with 16 bases between the two ends. The chain's CDR3 is CASSFEQGIGQPQHF. The CDR3 DNA is TGTGCCAGCAGTTTCGAACAGGGAATTGGGCAGCCCCAGCATTTT.

The chain couples TRBV29-1 to TRBJ1-4; D uncertain. V shed 4 bases and J shed 3 bases, with 9 bases lying between them. CDR1 is SQVTM, CDR2 ANQGSEA, per germline. The CDR3 covers 13 residues. CDR3 DNA sequence: TGCAGCGTTGGAGGTGGGGCTAATGAAAAACTGTTTTTT. Translated, it gives CSVGGGANEKLFF.

This clonotype was seen more than once but under ten times. The V call is TRBV28, the J call TRBJ2-2; TRBD1 is a possible D gene (5 bases). V dropped 5 bases and J dropped 2 bases, with 15 bases sitting between them. The CDR3 length is 16 residues. Germline V CDR1 and CDR2: MDHEN, SYDVKM. This CDR3 reads CASSPRTLVNTGELFF. In DNA form, the CDR3 reads TGTGCCAGCAGTCCGAGGACACTTGTAAACACCGGGGAGCTGTTTTTT.

The rearrangement uses TRBV19 and TRBJ1-5; D is unresolved. The V end was cut by 6 bases, the J end by 11 bases, with 20 bases between. CDR1 is LNHDA and CDR2 is SQIVND in the germline V gene (reference sequence). This CDR3 region has 14 residues. The chain's CDR3 is CASSSDRTRGAQHF. The CDR3 region has the DNA TGTGCCAGTAGCTCGGACCGGACCCGGGGAGCCCAGCATTTT.

This clonotype turned up a few times. The V gene is TRBV5-4, the J gene TRBJ1-1; TRBD1 aligns across 8 bases. The CDR3 covers 13 residues. CDR1 is SGHNT, CDR2 YYREEE, per germline (reference sequence). The ends lost 4 bases at V and 4 bases at J; junction bases unmatched: 3. The CDR3 DNA is TGTGCCAGCAGCGTCAGGGGGCTCACTGAAGCTTTCTTT. It codes for CASSVRGLTEAFF. The complete variable domain, with remaining parts taken from reference TRBV5-4 and TRBJ1-1, reads ETGVTQSPTHLIKTRGQQVTLRCSSQSGHNTVSWYQQALGQGPQFIFQYYREEENGRGNFPPRFSGLQFPNYSSELNVNALELDDSALYLCASSVRGLTEAFFGQGTRLTVV.

The J gene is TRBJ2-5, the V gene TRBV4-3, with D perhaps TRBD1 or TRBD2 (6 bases each). V gave up 2 bases and J gave up 4 bases, with 8 bases separating them. The length of the CDR3 is 13 residues. CDR1 and CDR2 from the germline V gene are LGHNA and YSLEER. In DNA, the CDR3 is TGCGCCAGCAGCCAACGGGGGCGAGAGACCCAGTACTTC. Translating it yields CASSQRGRETQYF.

The chain recombines TRBV9 with TRBJ2-2; the D is unclear. In germline, CDR1 is SGDLS, CDR2 YYNGEE. This CDR3 has 15 residues. Trimming left V 4 bases short and J 1 base short, with 11 bases between. CDR3 nucleotide sequence: TGTGCCAGCAGCTTTGGAAGGAGGAACACCGGGGAGCTGTTTTTT. Its protein product is CASSFGRRNTGELFF.

This clonotype came up a few times. The chain employs TRBV3-1 and TRBJ1-1; D uncertain. The germline V gene has CDR1 LGHDT and CDR2 YNNKEL (reference sequence). This CDR3 region has 14 residues. Between the trimmed V and J ends, which lost 0 bases and 1 base, there was a span of 6 bases. In nucleotides, the CDR3 is TGTGCCAGCAGCCAAGATGGGCAGAACACTGAAGCTTTCTTT. Protein product: CASSQDGQNTEAFF.

This chain's CDR3 is CASSTAAGEQYF. The DNA for the CDR3 is TGTGCCAGTAGTACCGCCGCCGGCGAGCAGTACTTC. The gene calls are TRBV19 and TRBJ2-7; D remains unclear. The CDR3 has 12 residues. CDR1 and CDR2 (germline): LNHDA, SQIVND (reference sequence). Between the trimmed V and J ends, which lost 4 bases and 6 bases, there was a span of 10 bases. Combining the CDR3 with reference TRBV19 and TRBJ2-7 gives the whole variable domain DGGITQSPKYLFRKEGQNVTLSCEQNLNHDAMYWYRQDPGQGLRLIYYSQIVNDFQKGDIAEGYSVSREKKESFPLTVTSAQKNPTAFYLCASSTAAGEQYFGPGTRLTVT.

This clonotype has more than one count but fewer than ten. V usage is TRBV20-1 and J usage is TRBJ1-6; tentatively, D is TRBD1 (5 bases). V was cut by 6 bases and J by 9 bases, with 18 bases left in between. Germline V gives CDR1 DFQATT, CDR2 SNEGSKA (reference sequence). The CDR3 is made up of 14 amino acids. The CDR3 reads CSAKPGNGISPLHF. DNA of the CDR3: TGCAGTGCAAAACCAGGGAATGGCATTTCACCCCTCCACTTT.

This clonotype was seen a handful of times. The rearrangement joins TRBV7-6 to TRBJ2-5, with TRBD2 matching over 11 bases. Trimming took 5 bases from V and 3 from J; bases not matched to a gene: 8. Germline V lookup: CDR1 SGHVS, CDR2 FNYEAQ. The CDR3 is 16 amino acids. The chain's CDR3 is CASSKLPLAGEETQYF. CDR3 sequence (DNA): TGTGCCAGCAGCAAGCTGCCACTAGCGGGGGAAGAGACCCAGTACTTC.

A few counts support this clonotype. This chain joins TRBV4-1 and TRBJ2-2; 8 positions agree with TRBD1. The germline V gene encodes CDR1 MGHRA and CDR2 YSYEKL. CDR3 size: 16 residues. Losses at the gene ends were 3 bases for V and 4 bases for J; bases not matched to a gene: 7. CDR3 bases: TGCGCCAGCAGCCACCTTCCGGGACAGGCCACCGGGGAGCTGTTTTTT. Its translation: CASSHLPGQATGELFF.

This clonotype was counted between two and nine times. CDR3 DNA: TGTGCCAGCAGTCGACAGGGGGAGGATGGCTACACCTTC. Translating it yields CASSRQGEDGYTF. V and J are TRBV6-1 and TRBJ1-2, with 9 positions matching TRBD1. V dropped 5 bases and J dropped 6; count of bases not matched to a gene: 4. Germline V gene data show CDR1 as MNHNS and CDR2 as SASEGT. The CDR3 covers 13 residues.